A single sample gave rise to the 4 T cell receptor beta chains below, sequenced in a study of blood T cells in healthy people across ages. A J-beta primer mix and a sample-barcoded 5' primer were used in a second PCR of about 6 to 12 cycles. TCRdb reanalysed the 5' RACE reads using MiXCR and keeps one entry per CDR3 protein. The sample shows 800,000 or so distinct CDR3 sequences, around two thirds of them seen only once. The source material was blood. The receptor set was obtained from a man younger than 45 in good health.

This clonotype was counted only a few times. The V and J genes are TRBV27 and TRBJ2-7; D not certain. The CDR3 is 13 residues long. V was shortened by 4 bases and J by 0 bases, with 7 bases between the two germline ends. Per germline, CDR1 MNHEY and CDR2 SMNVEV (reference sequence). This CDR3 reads CASSSLASYEQYF. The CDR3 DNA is TGTGCCAGCAGTTCGCTTGCCTCCTACGAGCAGTACTTC.

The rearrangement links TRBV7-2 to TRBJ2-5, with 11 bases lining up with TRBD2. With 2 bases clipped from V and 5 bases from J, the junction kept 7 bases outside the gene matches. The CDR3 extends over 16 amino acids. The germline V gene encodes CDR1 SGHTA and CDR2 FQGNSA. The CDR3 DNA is TGTGCCAGCAGCTTACCACTTAGCGGGGGGGTGGAGACCCAGTACTTC. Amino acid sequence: CASSLPLSGGVETQYF.

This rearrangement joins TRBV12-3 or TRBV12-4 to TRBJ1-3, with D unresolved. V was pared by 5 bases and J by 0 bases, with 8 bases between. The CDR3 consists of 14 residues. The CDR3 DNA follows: TGTGCCAGCAGTCCGGGGATCTCTGGAAACACCATATATTTT. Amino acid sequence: CASSPGISGNTIYF.

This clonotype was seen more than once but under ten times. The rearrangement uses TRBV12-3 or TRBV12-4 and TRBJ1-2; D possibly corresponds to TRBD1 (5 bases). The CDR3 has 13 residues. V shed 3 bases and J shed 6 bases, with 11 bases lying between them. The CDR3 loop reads CASSFTGTNGYTF. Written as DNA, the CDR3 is TGTGCCAGCAGTTTTACCGGGACGAATGGCTACACCTTC.